Reported below is one T cell receptor (beta chain). Its target antigen remains unknown. The sample holds no much larger clone one base away, and base qualities are not on file. Trimming removed 1 base from V and 8 bases from J; the gene matches leave 18 bases unexplained. The germline V gene (reference sequence) specifies LGHDT as CDR1 and YNNKEL as CDR2. The CDR3 runs 18 amino acids, cysteine and phenylalanine included. Only CDR3 DNA is held: 54 bases, read in frame from base 1. The collaborating institutions used their own protocols to collect whole blood in K2EDTA tubes. For TCRbeta analysis, collaborators shipped samples in one of three forms: frozen whole blood, isolated PBMCs, or DNA extracted from either of those sample types. The data belong to a study of blood T cell repertoires in COVID-19 (dated by TCRdb to the early 2020s). Context from the whole study: The collaborator samples originated in the United States, Italy and Spain and spanned the acute and convalescent phases of COVID-19. The prospective study material was composed of cDNA or gDNA derived from T cells, B-cell-depleted T cells, or PBMCs. The dataset comprised deeply sampled blood TCRbeta repertoires from subjects exposed to, actively infected with, or recovered from COVID-19. The repertoires were made available in a free public database intended to serve as a resource for research on the immune response to SARS-CoV-2. Samples came from the ongoing ImmuneRACE study (first 160 participants) plus 1,254 subjects from 6 global collaborators. Sample metadata almost always included a de-identified subject ID, COVID-19 status, age in years and sex. Where available, HLA class I and class II types were obtained from metadata supplied by the sample provider rather than from assay-based typing.

The immunoSEQ Assay, a bias-controlled multiplex PCR, was used to amplify TCRbeta CDR3 regions from genomic DNA. The source study handled its data this way. The number of nucleated cells in each sample was estimated by amplification of reference gene primers within the assay. Sequence reads were collapsed and filtered to measure the absolute abundance of every unique TCRbeta CDR3 rearrangement. For each sample, productive Simpson clonality was calculated by taking the square root of Simpson's diversity index across productive rearrangements. Drawn from immuneACCESS, this table holds only the in-frame rearrangements with V and J called that TCRdb kept. Clones are partly lost; checked studies trace under half to an unresolved V gene and leave the rest unexplained. V, J and clone size are those of that table, while D and trimming were read from the DNA. The sample includes fewer than 350,000 clones, with 88% observed a single time. The leading ten clones occupy approximately 8.5% of the sample.

General findings and caveats noted by the study authors: The amount of clinical and demographic metadata varied by source and participant and was provided uncurated.

Specimen: peripheral blood. This chain is built from TRBV3-1 (or the pseudogene TRBV3-2) and TRBJ1-2; 8 nucleotides in the junction match TRBD1. The clonotype was recovered from a man between 18 and 29 years old with active or convalescent COVID-19. The bases are TGTGCCAGCAGCCAAGGGTTGCGCCCAGGGGGCGTTGTGGGAGGCTACACCTTC. This gives the protein CASSQGLRPGGVVGGYTF.